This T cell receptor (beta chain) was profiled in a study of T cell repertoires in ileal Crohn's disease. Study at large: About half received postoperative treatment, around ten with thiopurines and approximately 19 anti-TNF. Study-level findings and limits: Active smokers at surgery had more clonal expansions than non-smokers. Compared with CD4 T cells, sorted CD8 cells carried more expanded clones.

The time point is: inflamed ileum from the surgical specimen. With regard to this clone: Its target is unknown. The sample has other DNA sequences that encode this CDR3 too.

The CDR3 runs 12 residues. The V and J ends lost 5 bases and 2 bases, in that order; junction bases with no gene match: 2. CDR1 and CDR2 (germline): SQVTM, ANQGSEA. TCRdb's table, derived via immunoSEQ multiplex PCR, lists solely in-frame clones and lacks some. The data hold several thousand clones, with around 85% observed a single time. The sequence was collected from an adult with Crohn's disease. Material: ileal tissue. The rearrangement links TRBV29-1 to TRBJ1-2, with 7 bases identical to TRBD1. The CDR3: CSVKQGNYGYTF. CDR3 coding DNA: TGCAGCGTTAAACAGGGGAACTATGGCTACACCTTC. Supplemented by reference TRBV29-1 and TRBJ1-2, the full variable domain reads SAVISQKPSRDICQRGTSLTIQCQVDSQVTMMFWYRQQPGQSLTLIATANQGSEATYESGFVIDKFPISRPNLTFSTLTVSNMSPEDSSIYLCSVKQGNYGYTFGSGTRLTVV.